This T cell receptor (beta chain) is drawn from a study of blood T cell repertoires in COVID-19. Per the authors' pipeline: The assay estimated nucleated cells by amplifying reference gene primers. Produced via immunoSEQ multiplex PCR; TCRdb's table is partial and in-frame only. Clone size and the V and J calls come from that table; the DNA yielded D and trimming. Of 320,000 or so clones detected, around nine tenths appear once; the ten largest clones hold more than 5%. The study recruited people aged about 18 to 90 years across some 23 US areas. Cohort assignment relied on participant-reported clinical history. This CDR3 spans 16 amino acids. CDR1 is MNHEY and CDR2 is SVGAGI in the germline V gene. The J segment lost 1 base and the V segment lost 0 bases, leaving 2 bases of the junction unmatched.

This sequence joins TRBV6-5 and TRBJ2-3; TRBD1 matches at 9 bases. Sequencing was carried out using PBMCs or T cells enriched from blood (not recorded which). This receptor was identified in a man aged 25-45 years who had recovered from COVID-19. CDR3 residues: CASSYSRTGGTDTQYF. The CDR3 DNA follows: TGTGCCAGCAGTTACTCTAGGACAGGGGGCACAGATACGCAGTATTTT.